Presented here are 29 T cell receptor beta chains from one specimen sequenced in a study of OX40 agonist ivuxolimab in advanced cancers. The method was immunoSEQ multiplex PCR; TCRdb's version includes in-frame clones alone and lacks a portion of them. This sample has 80,000 or so clones, with over 85% found just once. This specimen consisted of CD4+ or CD8+ T cells sorted from blood, obtained in a trial of the OX40 agonist ivuxolimab. The receptor source for this set is an adult with an advanced solid tumor such as melanoma, head and neck, liver or kidney cancer.

This chain connects TRBV5-6 to TRBJ1-1, with no clear D. V shed 7 bases and J shed 0 bases, with 10 bases lying between them. This CDR3 spans 13 amino acids. Per germline, CDR1 SGHDT and CDR2 YYEEEE. The CDR3 region is CASGRKVNTEAFF. The CDR3 coding sequence is TGTGCCAGCGGCCGTAAGGTGAACACTGAAGCTTTCTTT.

The chain recombines TRBV6-6 with TRBJ2-2, with D possibly matching TRBD2 (7 bases). V dropped 2 bases and J dropped 4 bases, with 14 bases sitting between them. CDR1 and CDR2 (germline): MNHNY, SVGAGI (reference sequence). CDR3 length: 16 amino acids. The CDR3 region is CASSYGGAVSTGELFF. The CDR3 DNA reads as TGTGCCAGCAGTTACGGGGGGGCCGTCAGCACCGGGGAGCTGTTTTTT.

The rearrangement links TRBV7-6 to TRBJ1-1; the D is unclear. CDR3 size: 13 residues. Germline values: CDR1 SGHVS, CDR2 FNYEAQ. V was clipped by 5 bases and J by 10 bases, with 17 bases between them. The CDR3 region has the DNA TGTGCCAGCAGCCGAGACCTCATCGGTTCAGCTTTCTTT. This translates into CASSRDLIGSAFF. Looking up the rest from reference TRBV7-6 and TRBJ1-1 gives the full variable domain: GAGVSQSPRYKVTKRGQDVALRCDPISGHVSLYWYRQALGQGPEFLTYFNYEAQQDKSGLPNDRFSAERPEGSISTLTIQRTEQRDSAMYRCASSRDLIGSAFFGQGTRLTVV.

The chain couples TRBV29-1 to TRBJ2-7; maybe TRBD2 (6 bases). This CDR3 is 13 amino acids long. Looked up from germline, CDR1 is SQVTM and CDR2 is ANQGSEA. Trimming left V 4 bases short and J 2 bases short, with 12 bases between. CDR3 in amino acids: CSVVGTYTYEQYF. The CDR3 region has the DNA TGCAGCGTTGTAGGGACTTACACCTACGAGCAGTACTTC.

This clone was recorded a few times. CDR3: CASTRRGPGNTIYF. The CDR3 DNA reads as TGTGCCAGCACTCGACGGGGCCCAGGAAACACCATATATTTT. The chain is built from TRBV11-1 and TRBJ1-3; D is perhaps TRBD1 (5 bases). Germline CDR1 SGHAT, CDR2 FQDESV (reference sequence). The CDR3 extends over 14 amino acids. V was shortened by 7 bases and J by 4 bases, with 14 bases between the two germline ends.

The genes are TRBV5-1 and TRBJ2-1; D is unresolved. The V gene lost 0 bases and the J gene lost 5 bases, with 9 bases spanning the gap. Germline CDR1 SGHRS, CDR2 YFSETQ. The CDR3 contains 14 residues. The chain's CDR3 is CASSLVSANNEQFF. CDR3 coding DNA: TGCGCCAGCAGCTTGGTGTCGGCTAACAATGAGCAGTTCTTC.

The chain joins TRBV19 to TRBJ1-2, with TRBD1 as a possible D gene (6 bases). The germline V and J ends were trimmed by 6 bases and 4 bases, with 12 bases remaining between them. CDR1 is LNHDA, CDR2 SQIVND, per germline (reference sequence). The CDR3 extends over 13 amino acids. CDR3 in DNA: TGTGCCAGTAGGATGGGGGCCGGCTATGGCTACACCTTC. Amino acids: CASRMGAGYGYTF.

This chain links TRBV5-1 with TRBJ2-3; unclear D gene. Germline-derived CDR1 and CDR2 are SGHRS and YFSETQ. CDR3 length equals 13 residues. Trimming removed 1 base at V and 1 base at J, with 4 bases between. The CDR3 spells CASSLQGTDTQYF. The DNA for the CDR3 is TGCGCCAGCAGCTTGCAGGGCACAGATACGCAGTATTTT. The full variable domain, its missing parts supplied by reference TRBV5-1 and TRBJ2-3, is KAGVTQTPRYLIKTRGQQVTLSCSPISGHRSVSWYQQTPGQGLQFLFEYFSETQRNKGNFPGRFSGRQFSNSRSEMNVSTLELGDSALYLCASSLQGTDTQYFGPGTRLTVL.

The gene calls are TRBV18 and TRBJ2-1; D possibly corresponds to TRBD2 (5 bases). The CDR3 totals 14 residues. CDR1 and CDR2 from the germline V gene are KGHSH and LQKENI. V was pared by 2 bases and J by 9 bases, with 14 bases between. CDR3 in DNA: TGTGCCAGCTCACCAGGGCTAGCCTCCAGTGAGCAGTTCTTC. The encoded protein is CASSPGLASSEQFF.

The J gene is TRBJ2-5, the V gene TRBV30, with D tentatively TRBD2 (5 bases). V gave up 1 base and J gave up 5 bases, with 14 bases separating them. There are 14 residues in the CDR3. The V gene's germline CDR1 is GTSNPN and CDR2 SVGIG (reference sequence). CDR3: CAWSGTQKSETQYF. The CDR3 nucleotides read TGTGCCTGGAGTGGGACTCAAAAGTCGGAGACCCAGTACTTC.

The chain combines TRBV30 with TRBJ1-2; tentatively, D is TRBD1 (6 bases). The V end was cut by 3 bases, the J end by 6 bases, with 20 bases between. The germline gives CDR1 GTSNPN, CDR2 SVGIG (reference sequence). The CDR3 extends over 15 amino acids. The CDR3 sequence is CAWRYSVGGQDGYTF. The CDR3 DNA reads as TGTGCCTGGAGGTATAGTGTAGGGGGTCAGGATGGCTACACCTTC.

J is TRBJ1-4 and V is TRBV27; tentatively, D is TRBD1 (5 bases). This CDR3 has 15 amino acids. Trimming pared 2 bases from V and 8 bases from J, leaving 15 bases between. Germline values: CDR1 MNHEY, CDR2 SMNVEV (reference sequence). CDR3 amino acids: CASSLTQGVWEKLFF. CDR3 bases: TGTGCCAGCAGTTTAACGCAGGGCGTATGGGAAAAACTGTTTTTT.

The J gene is TRBJ2-1, the V gene TRBV4-2; 11 positions match TRBD2. The V and J ends lost 1 base and 3 bases, in that order; junction bases with no gene match: 2. The CDR3 length is 16 residues. Germline V gene data show CDR1 as LGHNA and CDR2 as YNFKEQ. The CDR3 is CASSQVGTSGYNEQFF. The CDR3 DNA reads as TGTGCCAGCAGCCAAGTGGGGACTAGCGGCTACAATGAGCAGTTCTTC.

This clone came up once. The V gene is TRBV28, the J gene TRBJ1-1; 9 bases align to TRBD1. The CDR3 extends over 16 amino acids. Germline CDR1 reads MDHEN; CDR2 reads SYDVKM. Trimming at V came to 2 bases and at J to 3 bases, leaving 7 bases not matched to a gene. The CDR3 sequence: CASSLNRGRVYTEAFF. CDR3 sequence (DNA): TGTGCCAGCAGTTTAAACAGGGGGCGAGTATACACTGAAGCTTTCTTT.

The chain joins TRBV2 to TRBJ2-3; 9 bases map to TRBD2. The trim removed 7 bases at V and 2 bases at J, leaving 1 base unmatched. Germline V CDR1 and CDR2: SNHLY, FYNNEI. This CDR3 has 13 residues. The CDR3 sequence is CASKREATDTQYF. The DNA for the CDR3 is TGTGCCAGCAAGCGGGAGGCCACAGATACGCAGTATTTT.

The V call is TRBV2, the J call TRBJ1-1; 7 nucleotides align to TRBD1. V was clipped by 6 bases and J by 1 base; unmatched bases: 5. The CDR3 sequence is 14 residues long. Germline lookup yields CDR1 SNHLY and CDR2 FYNNEI. This CDR3 reads CASRDRPTNTEAFF. For the CDR3, the DNA is TGTGCCAGCAGGGACAGGCCAACGAACACTGAAGCTTTCTTT.

The gene calls are TRBV4-1 and TRBJ2-2; D not resolved. Germline V gives CDR1 MGHRA, CDR2 YSYEKL. The CDR3 spans 15 residues. V gave up 1 base and J gave up 4 bases, with 10 bases separating them. CDR3 sequence: CASSQAVSSTGELFF. Written as DNA, the CDR3 is TGCGCCAGCAGCCAAGCGGTTAGCAGCACCGGGGAGCTGTTTTTT.

This clone was detected once. The chain links TRBV20-1 to TRBJ2-7, with D maybe TRBD2 (6 bases). V was cut by 5 bases and J by 5 bases, with 7 bases left in between. The CDR3 runs to 10 residues. From germline, CDR1 is DFQATT and CDR2 SNEGSKA (reference sequence). The CDR3 coding sequence is TGCAGTGCTGCGGGGAACGAGCAGTACTTC. As protein: CSAAGNEQYF.

The rearrangement uses TRBV23-1 and TRBJ2-3, with D possibly being TRBD1 (5 bases). TRBV23-1 is an ORF for which the function is uncertain. The CDR3 runs 14 residues. Between the trimmed V and J ends, which lost 6 bases and 0 bases, there was a span of 10 bases. The CDR3 spells CASSPTVSTDTQYF. The CDR3 DNA sequence: TGCGCCAGCAGCCCGACAGTTAGCACAGATACGCAGTATTTT.

The rearrangement joins TRBV30 to TRBJ2-6; D not resolved. CDR3 length: 15 residues. Germline CDR1 GTSNPN, CDR2 SVGIG (reference sequence). V lost 0 bases to trimming and J lost 0 bases, with 6 bases between them. For the CDR3, the DNA is TGTGCCTGGAGTGTACTCAGCTCTGGGGCCAACGTCCTGACTTTC. Translation: CAWSVLSSGANVLTF.

CDR3 in amino acids: CASSYSQGWQPQHF. DNA for the CDR3: TGTGCCAGCAGTTACAGCCAGGGGTGGCAGCCCCAGCATTTT. V gene TRBV27 combines with J gene TRBJ1-5; D possibly corresponds to TRBD1 (6 bases). The CDR3 loop spans 14 amino acids. Germline values: CDR1 MNHEY, CDR2 SMNVEV (reference sequence). V gave up 4 bases and J gave up 7 bases, with 14 bases separating them.

The chain couples TRBV28 to TRBJ1-5, with D perhaps matching TRBD1 (5 bases). Trimming removed 10 bases at V and 1 base at J, with 26 bases between. Germline CDR1 reads MDHEN; CDR2 reads SYDVKM. CDR3 length equals 18 residues. The CDR3 DNA is TGTGCCACCCAAATTGGTGGGGCCGTCAAAGTAAGCAATCAGCCCCAGCATTTT. It yields the protein CATQIGGAVKVSNQPQHF. Filled out from reference TRBV28 and TRBJ1-5, the complete variable domain reads DVKVTQSSRYLVKRTGEKVFLECVQDMDHENMFWYRQDPGLGLRLIYFSYDVKMKEKGDIPEGYSVSREKKERFSLILESASTNQTSMYLCATQIGGAVKVSNQPQHFGDGTRLSIL.

The chain carries TRBV7-2 and TRBJ1-2; D remains ambiguous. V was trimmed by 2 bases and J by 10 bases, leaving 20 bases between them. From germline, CDR1 is SGHTA and CDR2 FQGNSA. CDR3 length: 15 residues. This CDR3 is CASSLLLDGFGVYTF. DNA of the CDR3: TGTGCCAGCAGCTTACTACTTGACGGATTCGGTGTCTACACCTTC.

V gene TRBV6-1 combines with J gene TRBJ1-5, with 7 bases lining up with TRBD1. J gave up 5 bases and V 3 bases, and 4 bases lay outside the gene matches. Germline lookup yields CDR1 MNHNS and CDR2 SASEGT. The CDR3 runs to 14 residues. CDR3 DNA sequence: TGTGCCAGCAGTGAGGGGACAGTTCATCAGCCCCAGCATTTT. Amino acid sequence: CASSEGTVHQPQHF.

The V gene is TRBV5-1, the J gene TRBJ1-6; a weak D match, TRBD1 (6 bases). Per the germline V gene, CDR1 is SGHRS and CDR2 is YFSETQ. The CDR3 runs 15 residues. V lost 4 bases to trimming and J lost 8 bases, with 16 bases between them. CDR3 nucleotides: TGCGCCAGCAGCCCCATGGGGGGGCCAGATTCACCCCTCCACTTT. Protein: CASSPMGGPDSPLHF.

This rearrangement joins TRBV11-3 to TRBJ2-2, with D perhaps matching TRBD1 (5 bases). Trimming took 1 base from V and 0 from J, leaving 9 bases between them. The CDR3 covers 16 residues. Germline values: CDR1 SGHNT, CDR2 YENEEA. CDR3: CASSLAVTANTGELFF. In DNA form, the CDR3 reads TGTGCCAGCAGCTTAGCTGTGACAGCGAACACCGGGGAGCTGTTTTTT.

The J gene is TRBJ1-1, the V gene TRBV6-5; D ambiguous. The CDR3 runs to 14 residues. CDR1 is MNHEY and CDR2 is SVGAGI in the germline V gene. Trimming cost V 3 bases and J 1 base, with 9 bases left between them. The CDR3 bases are TGTGCCAGCAGTTATGTGGCAGAGAACACTGAAGCTTTCTTT. It translates to CASSYVAENTEAFF.

This clone was counted once. The chain carries TRBV19 and TRBJ2-5; the match to TRBD1 covers 11 bases. The CDR3 runs 14 residues. Per germline, CDR1 LNHDA and CDR2 SQIVND (reference sequence). With V trimmed by 5 bases and J by 3 bases, 2 bases remained unmatched. CDR3 nucleotide sequence: TGTGCCAGTAGTCGGACAGGGGGCAAAGAGACCCAGTACTTC. It specifies CASSRTGGKETQYF.

J is TRBJ2-5 and V is TRBV10-3; perhaps TRBD1 as D (6 bases). CDR3 length: 15 amino acids. V was cut by 3 bases and J by 5 bases, with 16 bases left in between. The V gene's germline CDR1 is ENHRY and CDR2 SYGVKD. CDR3 DNA sequence: TGTGCCATCAGTGAACACACAGGGATCGGGGAGACCCAGTACTTC. This translates into CAISEHTGIGETQYF.